What follows describes a single T cell receptor beta chain. The target antigen is unknown. Post-treatment squamous cell carcinoma samples were taken on average 31 days after treatment start. This entry belongs to a study of T cells in tumors after PD-1 blockade. Study at large: Mean per tumor sample: tens of thousands of templates (about 554-100,000), 6,000 or so unique clonotypes. Study-wide findings and caveats: Clonal replacement, not reinvigoration, is suggested for expanded exhausted CD8+ clones after therapy. Some novel exhausted tumor clones appeared in pre-treatment blood, suggesting peripheral recruitment.

Using immunoSEQ multiplex PCR, the repertoire was profiled, and TCRdb retains in-frame clones only, with some absent. Of 11,000 to 15,000 clones detected, about 66% appear once; the ten largest clones hold under 35%. Trimming took 3 bases from V and 3 from J; bases not matched to a gene: 0. CDR1 and CDR2 from the germline V gene are SGHTA and FQGNSA. The length of the CDR3 is 14 residues. The V gene is TRBV7-2, the J gene TRBJ2-1; 9 positions agree with TRBD2. This TCR came from a human donor with cutaneous squamous cell carcinoma. Sequenced here: tumor tissue, sampled after anti-PD-1 treatment. CDR3 in amino acids: CASSLTSGYNEQFF. The DNA for the CDR3 is TGTGCCAGCAGCTTGACTAGCGGCTACAATGAGCAGTTCTTC.